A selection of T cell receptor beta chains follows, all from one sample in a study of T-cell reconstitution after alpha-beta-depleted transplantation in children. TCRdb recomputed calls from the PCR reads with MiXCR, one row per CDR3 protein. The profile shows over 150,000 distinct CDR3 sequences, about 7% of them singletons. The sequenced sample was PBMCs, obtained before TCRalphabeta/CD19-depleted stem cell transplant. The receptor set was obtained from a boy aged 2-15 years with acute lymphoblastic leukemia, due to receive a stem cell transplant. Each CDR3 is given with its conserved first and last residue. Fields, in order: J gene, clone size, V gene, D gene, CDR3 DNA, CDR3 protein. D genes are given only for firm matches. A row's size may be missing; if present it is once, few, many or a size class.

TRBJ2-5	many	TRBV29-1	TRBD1	TGCAGCGTGACAGGGGGCAGAGAGACCCAGTACTTC	CSVTGGRETQYF
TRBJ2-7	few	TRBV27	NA	TGTGCCAGCAGCGGCGGGACGGTTACTTCCTACGAGCAGTACTTC	CASSGGTVTSYEQYF
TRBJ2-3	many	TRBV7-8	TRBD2	TGTGCCAGCAGCCGGGCCACTAGCGGGATTAATACGCAGTATTTT	CASSRATSGINTQYF
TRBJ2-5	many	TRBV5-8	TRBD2	TGTGCCAGCAGCCGAACACTAGCGGGGGGAAAGACCCAGTACTTC	CASSRTLAGGKTQYF
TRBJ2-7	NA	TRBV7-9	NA	TGTGCCAGCAGCTTAGCGGCAGGCGAGCAGTACTTC	CASSLAAGEQYF
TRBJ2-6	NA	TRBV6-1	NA	TGTGCCAGCAGGGGACGGGTGCCCCCAGGGGCCAACGTCCTGACTTTC	CASRGRVPPGANVLTF
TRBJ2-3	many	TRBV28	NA	TGTGCCAGCAGCCAGGGGGGCCCGGGGGTATTAACGCAGTATTTT	CASSQGGPGVLTQYF
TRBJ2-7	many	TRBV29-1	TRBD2	TGCACCGTTGAGGGGCTAGCGGGAGCGCCTCCCTACGAGCAGTACTTC	CTVEGLAGAPPYEQYF
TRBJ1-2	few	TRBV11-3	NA	TGTGCCAGCAGCTTAGATGGAGGGGTCTATGGCTACACCTTC	CASSLDGGVYGYTF
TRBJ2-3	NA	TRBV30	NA	TGTGCCTGGAAATATAGCACAGATACGCAGTATTTT	CAWKYSTDTQYF
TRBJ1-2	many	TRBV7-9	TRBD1	TGTGCCAGCAGCTTAGGGACAGGGCCAATGGAATATGGCTACACCTTC	CASSLGTGPMEYGYTF
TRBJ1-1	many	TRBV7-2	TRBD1	TGTGCCAGCAGCTTAACCGCCCCAGGGGGCGTTTTGGCTTTCTTT	CASSLTAPGGVLAFF
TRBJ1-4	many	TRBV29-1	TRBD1	TGCAGCGTTGAATTATCCGGGACAGAGGGTGAAAAACTGTTTTTT	CSVELSGTEGEKLFF
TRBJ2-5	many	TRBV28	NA	TGTGCCAGCAGTTTCCGCACGTTAACGGAGACCCAGTACTTC	CASSFRTLTETQYF
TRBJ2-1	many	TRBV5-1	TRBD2	TGCGCCAGCAGCTCCGCCCTTACCCGACTAGCGGGGTCCTACAATGAGCAGTTCTTC	CASSSALTRLAGSYNEQFF
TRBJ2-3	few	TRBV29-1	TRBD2	TGCAGCGGAGTGACTAGCGACCAATATACGCAGTATTTT	CSGVTSDQYTQYF
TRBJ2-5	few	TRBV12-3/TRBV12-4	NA	TGTGCCAGCAGACCTACGACAGGTAGCCAAGAGACCCAGTACTTC	CASRPTTGSQETQYF
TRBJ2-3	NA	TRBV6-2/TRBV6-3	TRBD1	TGTGCCAGCAGCCGACGGACAGGAGGCACAGATACGCAGTATTTT	CASSRRTGGTDTQYF